This section outlines one TCR beta chain sequence together with its context. While CD8+ and CD4+ T cells were isolated negatively, TEMRA cells were enriched by FACS. This specimen comes from a study of CD8 T cells in Susac syndrome. Study overall: Patients with Susac syndrome had blood drawn and were at that point therapy-naive, on corticosteroids, or on intravenous immunoglobulin alone.

With random hexamers, reverse transcription was performed on roughly 0.5 to 1 ug of RNA. MiXCR, applied by TCRdb to the immunoSEQ multiplex PCR reads, yields one record per CDR3 protein. Here the sample spans over 100,000 distinct CDR3 sequences, 96% being singletons. This CDR3 contains 14 residues. V was pared by 8 bases and J by 12 bases, with 25 bases between. Germline V gives CDR1 MNHEY, CDR2 SVGAGI. The TCR was taken from a human donor with Susac syndrome. The chain carries TRBV6-5 and TRBJ1-1; no reliable D call. Material for sequencing was CD4+ T cells from PBMCs. The CDR3 DNA is TGTGCCAGCGGAAAAGCCCCCGGGAGATTAGAACCTTTCTTT. It codes for CASGKAPGRLEPFF.